The T cell receptor (beta chain) under discussion was sequenced for a study of blood T cell repertoires in COVID-19. Overall study context: Sites across the United States, Italy and Spain contributed samples from acute and convalescent COVID-19.

Original processing methods: From reference gene primer amplification, estimates of nucleated cell counts were derived. Using immunoSEQ multiplex PCR, the repertoire was profiled, and TCRdb retains in-frame clones only, with some absent. Clonal size and the V and J genes are those of that table, whereas D and trimming came from the DNA. The sample shows around 480,000 clones, approximately 90% of them seen only once. This CDR3 is 15 amino acids long. Germline trimming cut 4 bases from V and 1 base from J; bases unmatched to any gene: 5. The germline V gene has CDR1 SGHRS and CDR2 YFSETQ. Seattle's enrolled individuals joined amid active infection and were then monitored longitudinally.

This receptor was identified in a woman aged 50 to 60 with COVID-19, enrolled during active disease. Sample: peripheral blood. The chain employs TRBV5-1 and TRBJ2-7, with 10 bases fitting TRBD1. The DNA for the CDR3 is TGCGCCAGCAGCCCCCGGGACAGGGGTTCCTACGAGCAGTACTTC. Its translation is CASSPRDRGSYEQYF.